The 24 T cell receptor beta chains below were found in one sample sequenced in a study of blood T cells in healthy people across ages. Alongside a J-beta primer mix, a sample-barcoded 5' primer served in a second PCR lasting about 7 to 11 cycles. Using its own MiXCR run on the 5' RACE reads, TCRdb lists one record per CDR3 protein. The sample includes 1.5 million to 2 million distinct CDR3 sequences, about two fifths of them seen just once. The sample taken for sequencing was blood. The source of these receptors is a human donor in good health.

This clonotype was seen at least ten times. The V and J genes are TRBV30 and TRBJ2-2, with D perhaps being TRBD1 or TRBD2 (5 bases each). This CDR3 region has 13 residues. Germline CDR1 reads GTSNPN; CDR2 reads SVGIG (reference sequence). The V end was cut by 0 bases, the J end by 3 bases, with 5 bases between. CDR3 amino acids: CAWSVGDTGELFF. CDR3 DNA sequence: TGTGCCTGGAGTGTGGGGGACACCGGGGAGCTGTTTTTT.

This clonotype showed up just a few times. The chain employs TRBV11-3 and TRBJ1-4; the match to TRBD1 covers 7 bases. Germline assignment: CDR1 SGHNT and CDR2 YENEEA. The CDR3 length is 15 residues. The junction had 3 bases not matched to a gene; V was cut back by 1 base and J by 4 bases. The CDR3 nucleotides read TGTGCCAGCAGCTTAGCGGGACAGCTTAATGAAAAACTGTTTTTT. Translating it yields CASSLAGQLNEKLFF.

This chain links TRBV7-2 with TRBJ2-5; tentatively, D is TRBD2 (6 bases). The length of the CDR3 is 15 residues. CDR1 and CDR2 from the germline V gene are SGHTA and FQGNSA. V was cut by 1 base and J by 5 bases, with 14 bases left in between. The CDR3 nucleotides read TGTGCCAGCAGCTTAGGGGGGGACTTTAAGGAGACCCAGTACTTC. Translation gives CASSLGGDFKETQYF.

V is TRBV9 and J is TRBJ2-3, with D perhaps TRBD1 (6 bases). The CDR3 contains 15 residues. V dropped 0 bases and J dropped 1 base, with 9 bases sitting between them. Germline assignment: CDR1 SGDLS and CDR2 YYNGEE. Here the CDR3 reads CASSVEDSRTDTQYF. The CDR3 nucleotides are TGTGCCAGCAGCGTAGAGGACAGTCGCACAGATACGCAGTATTTT. The full variable domain, completed using reference TRBV9 and TRBJ2-3, is DSGVTQTPKHLITATGQRVTLRCSPRSGDLSVYWYQQSLDQGLQFLIQYYNGEERAKGNILERFSAQQFPDLHSELNLSSLELGDSALYFCASSVEDSRTDTQYFGPGTRLTVL.

This clonotype was observed a handful of times. This rearrangement joins TRBV7-9 to TRBJ2-5; tentative D call: TRBD1 (7 bases). There are 15 residues in the CDR3. Looked up from germline, CDR1 is SEHNR and CDR2 is FQNEAQ (reference sequence). V was shortened by 5 bases and J by 11 bases, with 24 bases between the two germline ends. CDR3 bases: TGTGCCAGCAGCCCCCGACAGGGACGGGCTCGGGAGCAGTACTTC. This codes for CASSPRQGRAREQYF.

This clonotype was detected only a few times. The chain carries TRBV7-2 and TRBJ2-5; 8 nucleotides agree with TRBD2. Germline trimming cut 2 bases from V and 5 bases from J; bases unmatched to any gene: 7. This CDR3 region has 15 residues. Per the germline V gene, CDR1 is SGHTA and CDR2 is FQGNSA. CDR3 amino acids: CASSLQVQRGETQYF. CDR3 DNA sequence: TGTGCCAGCAGCTTACAGGTCCAGCGGGGGGAGACCCAGTACTTC.

This clonotype was detected a few times. J is TRBJ2-2 and V is TRBV7-6, with 8 bases fitting TRBD1. The CDR3 consists of 16 residues. The junction had 6 bases not matched to a gene; V was cut back by 5 bases and J by 1 base. Germline V gene lookup returns CDR1 SGHVS and CDR2 FNYEAQ. For the CDR3, the DNA is TGTGCCAGCAGCCCCGGGACAGGCGAGAACACCGGGGAGCTGTTTTTT. It specifies CASSPGTGENTGELFF. Using reference TRBV7-6 and TRBJ2-2 for the parts outside the CDR3, the full variable domain is GAGVSQSPRYKVTKRGQDVALRCDPISGHVSLYWYRQALGQGPEFLTYFNYEAQQDKSGLPNDRFSAERPEGSISTLTIQRTEQRDSAMYRCASSPGTGENTGELFFGEGSRLTVL.

CDR3 loop: CASSGIEAPEEFADTQYF. For the CDR3, the DNA is TGTGCCAGCAGTGGCATTGAGGCCCCTGAAGAATTCGCAGATACGCAGTATTTT. The V gene is TRBV12-3 or TRBV12-4, the J gene TRBJ2-3; D is unclear. V lost 5 bases and J lost 4, with 25 bases in between. CDR3 length: 18 residues.

The chain recombines TRBV20-1 with TRBJ1-2; 11 bases fit TRBD1. The CDR3 is 15 amino acids. CDR1 and CDR2 (germline): DFQATT, SNEGSKA (reference sequence). V dropped 1 base and J dropped 4; count of bases not matched to a gene: 5. CDR3 residues: CSARVGGTGGYGYTF. In DNA, the CDR3 is TGCAGTGCTAGAGTCGGGGGGACAGGGGGCTATGGCTACACCTTC.

The J gene is TRBJ2-7, the V gene TRBV4-2, with a possible D match to TRBD1 (6 bases). With 1 base removed from V and 2 bases from J, the gap between germline ends came to 33 bases. Per the germline V gene, CDR1 is LGHNA and CDR2 is YNFKEQ. This CDR3 contains 22 residues. CDR3 nucleotide sequence: TGTGCCAGCAGCCAAGTTCCCTCAGTTTTTGGGGGTGGGACACAGACAGCCTACGAGCAGTACTTC. It codes for CASSQVPSVFGGGTQTAYEQYF.

This clonotype appeared a few times. The CDR3 reads CASSQDSGLDSYEQYF. CDR3 bases: TGTGCCAGCAGCCAAGACTCCGGGCTCGACTCCTACGAGCAGTACTTC. The chain links TRBV4-2 to TRBJ2-7, with unresolved D. This CDR3 region has 16 residues. CDR1 is LGHNA and CDR2 is YNFKEQ in the germline V gene. Trimming stripped 0 bases from V and 0 bases from J, with 12 bases between.

This clonotype was detected only a few times. The V gene is TRBV7-9, the J gene TRBJ1-2; the match to TRBD1 covers 8 bases. V shed 1 base and J 3 bases; nucleotides not matched to a gene: 4. From germline, CDR1 is SEHNR and CDR2 FQNEAQ (reference sequence). The CDR3 is made up of 15 amino acids. In nucleotides, the CDR3 is TGTGCCAGCAGCTTAGGGACAGGGAGTCACTATGGCTACACCTTC. Its translation: CASSLGTGSHYGYTF.

The CDR3 coding sequence is TGTGCCAGCAGAGGGGCCTTTTCCTACAACTATGGCTACACCTTC. Its protein product is CASRGAFSYNYGYTF. The genes are TRBV7-9 and TRBJ1-2; a possible D gene is TRBD1 (5 bases). Germline V CDR1 and CDR2: SEHNR, FQNEAQ (reference sequence). CDR3 length equals 15 residues. V lost 6 bases and J lost 2, with 16 bases in between.

The CDR3, as DNA: TGCAGGGCGGGGGGGACCACCTTTGATGAGCAGTTCTTC. Residues: CRAGGTTFDEQFF. V is TRBV20-1 and J is TRBJ2-1, with 9 bases lining up with TRBD2. CDR1 is DFQATT, CDR2 SNEGSKA, per germline (reference sequence). There are 13 residues in the CDR3.

This clonotype appeared a single time. V is TRBV7-9 and J is TRBJ2-7; unclear D gene. With the DNA end fitting TRBJ2-5 better, the J assignment may be wrong. CDR1 and CDR2 (germline): SEHNR, FQNEAQ (reference sequence). The CDR3 is 14 amino acids. The CDR3 DNA reads TGTGCCAGCAGCCCTAAAGGCGGCGGTGGGACCCAGTACTTC. Its translation is CASSPKGGGGTQYF.

V and J are TRBV7-9 and TRBJ1-1; no clear D gene. V lost 4 bases to trimming and J lost 1 base, with 10 bases between them. There are 14 residues in the CDR3. CDR1 and CDR2 (germline): SEHNR, FQNEAQ (reference sequence). CDR3 sequence: CASSCLGRNTEAFF. DNA of the CDR3: TGTGCCAGCAGCTGCCTCGGGAGGAACACTGAAGCTTTCTTT.

In this sample, this clonotype turned up once. One end of the junction is discordant with germline, which a read error may explain. The chain joins TRBV3-1 to TRBJ1-1, with D unresolved. The germline CDR1 and CDR2 sequences are LGHDT and YNNKEL (reference sequence). The CDR3 extends over 13 amino acids. Here the CDR3 reads CASSQGYDTEAFF. CDR3 coding DNA: TGTGCCAGCAGCCAAGGGTACGACACCGAAGCTTTCTTT.

This clonotype was seen a handful of times. CDR3 protein: CASSHGEAGTQYF. CDR3 coding DNA: TGTGCCAGCAGCCACGGGGAGGCGGGTACGCAGTATTTT. The chain has TRBV3-1 and TRBJ2-3; TRBD2 might be the D (6 bases). The CDR3 loop spans 13 amino acids. V lost 3 bases to trimming and J lost 8 bases, with 12 bases between them. The germline CDR1 and CDR2 sequences are LGHDT and YNNKEL (reference sequence).

This clonotype was observed a few times. V and J are TRBV20-1 and TRBJ2-1; 8 bases map to TRBD2. V shed 3 bases and J 4 bases; nucleotides not matched to a gene: 2. Germline V gene sequence: CDR1 DFQATT, CDR2 SNEGSKA (reference sequence). This CDR3 region has 13 residues. Here the CDR3 DNA reads TGCAGTGCTAGGGGGACTAGGTACAATGAGCAGTTCTTC. Translated, it gives CSARGTRYNEQFF.

This clonotype was found many times. The V and J genes are TRBV7-2 and TRBJ2-2, with D unclear. This CDR3 spans 10 amino acids. V gave up 3 bases and J gave up 8 bases, with 1 base separating them. CDR1 SGHTA and CDR2 FQGNSA come from the germline V gene. The CDR3 nucleotides are TGTGCCAGCAGCTTGGGGGAGCTGTTTTTT. It translates to CASSLGELFF.

This clonotype was observed a few times. The chain employs TRBV6-2 or TRBV6-3 and TRBJ2-4, with a possible D match to TRBD1 (6 bases). CDR1 MNHEY and CDR2 SVGEGT come from the germline V gene. The V and J ends lost 7 bases and 7 bases respectively, with 11 bases between them. The CDR3 runs to 12 residues. The chain's CDR3 is CASTNRANIQYF. In DNA form, the CDR3 reads TGTGCCAGCACAAACAGGGCCAACATTCAGTACTTC.

Points on this clonotype: With a much larger clone just one base away, this may be a read error. This chain joins TRBV25-1 and TRBJ2-5; no firm D call. The CDR3 has 17 amino acids. Germline CDR1 reads MGHDK; CDR2 reads SYGVNS. This chain's CDR3 is CANSEYIRTESQETQYF. CDR3 DNA sequence: TGTGCCAACAGTGAATATATTCGAACAGAGAGTCAAGAGACCCAGTACTTC.

The chain recombines TRBV7-2 with TRBJ2-7, with 8 nucleotides matching TRBD2. CDR1 and CDR2 (germline): SGHTA, FQGNSA. After removal of 5 bases from V and 4 bases from J, the junction contained 13 bases not matched to a gene. The CDR3 length is 16 residues. CDR3 in DNA: TGTGCCAGCAGCCCCCGGGGGGGGGACGGAACTTACGAGCAGTACTTC. Protein: CASSPRGGDGTYEQYF.

This clonotype was seen a handful of times. The genes are TRBV5-1 and TRBJ2-2; D is unresolved. Trimming left V 3 bases short and J 7 bases short, with 16 bases between. In germline, CDR1 is SGHRS, CDR2 YFSETQ. The CDR3 extends over 15 amino acids. CDR3 in DNA: TGCGCCAGCAGCTCGTTCTCTCCGTCAGGCGGGGAGCTGTTTTTT. It specifies CASSSFSPSGGELFF.